This paragraph covers one T cell receptor (beta chain) sequence. Antigen unknown. This entry comes from a study of T cell responses to AZD1222 COVID-19 vaccine. Findings and limits, study-wide: Seropositive AZD1222 recipients at baseline numbered only six or seven. A rise in Spike-specific TCR breadth and depth followed two AZD1222 doses. White British people made up most donors, females outnumbered males, and clonal diversity was possibly underestimated.

Produced via immunoSEQ multiplex PCR; TCRdb's table is partial and in-frame only. The sample records about 110,000 clones, approximately 90% being singletons. Trimming took 11 bases from V and 2 from J, leaving 21 bases between them. The CDR3 extends over 16 amino acids. Germline V gene data show CDR1 as LNHDA and CDR2 as SQIVND (reference sequence). This chain links TRBV19 with TRBJ1-4; tentative D call: TRBD1 (6 bases). Sequencing used peripheral blood, obtained on day 0 of MenACWY control vaccination. This TCR derives from an adult in good health. CDR3 DNA sequence: TGTGCCTCACAGCAGGGGATCGGTCTCACTAATGAAAAACTGTTTTTT. Amino acids: CASQQGIGLTNEKLFF.